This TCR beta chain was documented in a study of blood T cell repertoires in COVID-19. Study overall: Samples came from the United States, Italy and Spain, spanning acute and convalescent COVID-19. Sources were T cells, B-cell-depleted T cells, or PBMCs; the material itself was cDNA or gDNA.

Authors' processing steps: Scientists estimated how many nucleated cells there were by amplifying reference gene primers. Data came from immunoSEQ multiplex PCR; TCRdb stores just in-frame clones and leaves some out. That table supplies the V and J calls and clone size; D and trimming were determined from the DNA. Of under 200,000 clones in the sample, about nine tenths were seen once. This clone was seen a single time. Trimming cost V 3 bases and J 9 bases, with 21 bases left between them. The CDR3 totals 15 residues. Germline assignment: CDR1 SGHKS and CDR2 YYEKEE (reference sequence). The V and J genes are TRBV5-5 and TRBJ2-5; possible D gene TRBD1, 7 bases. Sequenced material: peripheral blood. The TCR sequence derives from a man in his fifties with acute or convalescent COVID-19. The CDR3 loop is CASSWGDSLLESQYF. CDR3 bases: TGTGCCAGCAGCTGGGGGGACAGCCTTTTGGAGTCCCAGTACTTC.